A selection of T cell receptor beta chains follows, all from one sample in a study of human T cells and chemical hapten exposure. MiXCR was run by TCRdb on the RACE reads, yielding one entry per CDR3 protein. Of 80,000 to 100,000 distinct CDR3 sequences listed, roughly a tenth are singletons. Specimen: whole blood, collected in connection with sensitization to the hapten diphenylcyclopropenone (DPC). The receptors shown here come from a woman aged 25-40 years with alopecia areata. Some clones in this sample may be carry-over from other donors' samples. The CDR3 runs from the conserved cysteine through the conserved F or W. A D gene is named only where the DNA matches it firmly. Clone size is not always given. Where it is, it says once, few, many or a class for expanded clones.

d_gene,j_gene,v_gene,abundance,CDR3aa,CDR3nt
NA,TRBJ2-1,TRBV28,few,CASSSTPDRLNWNEQFF,TGTGCCAGCAGCTCGACCCCGGACCGACTAAACTGGAATGAGCAGTTCTTC
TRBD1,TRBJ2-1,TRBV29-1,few,CSVYRGSSYNEQFF,TGCAGCGTCTACAGGGGGTCCTCCTACAATGAGCAGTTCTTC
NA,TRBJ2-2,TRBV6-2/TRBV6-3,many,CASSRGGDTGELFF,TGTGCCAGCAGCCGCGGCGGGGACACCGGGGAGCTGTTTTTT
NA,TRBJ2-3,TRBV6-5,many,CASSTGYNTDTQYF,TGTGCCAGCAGTACAGGTTACAACACAGATACGCAGTATTTT
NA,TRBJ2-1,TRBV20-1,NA,CSARDIADYNEQFF,TGCAGTGCTAGAGATATAGCGGACTACAATGAGCAGTTCTTC
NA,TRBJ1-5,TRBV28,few,CASSLVLQPQHF,TGTGCCAGCAGTTTAGTTCTACAGCCCCAGCATTTT
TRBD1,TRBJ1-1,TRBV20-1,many,CSARDPRTGVGTEAFF,TGCAGTGCTAGAGATCCAAGGACAGGGGTTGGAACTGAAGCTTTCTTT
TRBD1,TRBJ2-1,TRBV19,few,CASSMRTGSYNEQFF,TGTGCCAGTAGTATGAGGACAGGTTCCTACAATGAGCAGTTCTTC
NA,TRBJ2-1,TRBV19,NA,CASKLRGEQFEQFF,TGTGCCAGTAAGCTGAGGGGAGAGCAATTTGAGCAGTTCTTC
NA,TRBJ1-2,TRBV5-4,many,CASTPGEPQFGYGYTF,TGTGCCAGCACTCCAGGGGAGCCCCAGTTCGGCTATGGCTACACCTTC
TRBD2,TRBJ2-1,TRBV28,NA,CASSLMASGSFNEQFF,TGTGCCAGCAGTTTAATGGCTAGCGGGAGTTTCAATGAGCAGTTCTTC
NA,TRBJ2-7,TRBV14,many,CASSQGPSYEQYF,TGTGCCAGCAGCCAAGGGCCCTCCTACGAGCAGTACTTC
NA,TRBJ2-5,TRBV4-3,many,CASSQVTGRGETQYF,TGCGCCAGCAGCCAAGTAACGGGGAGAGGCGAGACCCAGTACTTC
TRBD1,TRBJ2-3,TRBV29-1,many,CSVGQATSTDTQYF,TGCAGCGTGGGACAGGCCACTAGCACAGATACGCAGTATTTT
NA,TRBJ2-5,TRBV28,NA,CASSLASVRETQYF,TGTGCCAGCAGTTTAGCTAGCGTCCGAGAGACCCAGTACTTC
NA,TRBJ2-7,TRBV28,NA,CASSFRDRRYEQYF,TGTGCCAGCAGTTTCCGGGACCGCCGATACGAGCAGTACTTC
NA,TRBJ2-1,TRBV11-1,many,CASSLVRGGENEQFF,TGTGCCAGCAGCTTAGTCAGGGGAGGTGAGAATGAGCAGTTCTTC
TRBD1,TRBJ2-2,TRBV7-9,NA,CASSPGTGPSTGELFF,TGTGCCAGCAGCCCCGGGACAGGGCCCTCCACCGGGGAGCTGTTTTTT
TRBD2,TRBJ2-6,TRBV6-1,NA,CASSGSAYLSGGDSGANVLTF,TGTGCCAGCAGTGGATCTGCCTATCTTAGCGGGGGTGACTCTGGGGCCAACGTCCTGACTTTC
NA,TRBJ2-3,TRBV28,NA,CASSPTGTGKDTQYF,TGTGCCAGCAGTCCTACCGGGACCGGGAAAGATACGCAGTATTTT
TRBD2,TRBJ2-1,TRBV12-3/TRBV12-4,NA,CASSSRPGLAGVEQFF,TGTGCCAGCAGTTCCCGGCCGGGACTAGCGGGAGTTGAGCAGTTCTTC
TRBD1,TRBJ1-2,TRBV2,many,CASRAGGGGGYTF,TGTGCCAGCAGAGCAGGGGGAGGAGGAGGCTACACCTTC
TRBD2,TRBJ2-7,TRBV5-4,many,CASSSGTSGISYEQYF,TGTGCCAGCAGCTCCGGGACTAGCGGGATTTCCTACGAGCAGTACTTC
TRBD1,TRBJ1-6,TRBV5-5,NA,CASSTVNRDRGSPYNSPLHF,TGTGCCAGCAGCACCGTAAACCGGGACAGGGGCTCCCCCTATAATTCACCCCTCCACTTT
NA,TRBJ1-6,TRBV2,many,CASTLESPLHF,TGTGCCAGCACTCTTGAGTCACCCCTCCACTTT
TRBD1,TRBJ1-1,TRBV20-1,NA,CSAQTGGGGRAFF,TGCAGTGCCCAGACAGGGGGAGGTGGTCGAGCTTTCTTT
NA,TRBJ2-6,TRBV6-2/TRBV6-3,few,CASSLRVSGANVLTF,TGTGCCAGCAGTCTCCGTGTCTCTGGGGCCAACGTCCTGACTTTC
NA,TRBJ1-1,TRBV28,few,CASSRGTSYTEAFF,TGTGCCAGCAGCCGCGGGACAAGCTACACTGAAGCTTTCTTT
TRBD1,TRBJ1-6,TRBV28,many,CASTTTGGLRPLHF,TGTGCCAGCACTACGACAGGGGGGTTAAGACCCCTCCACTTT
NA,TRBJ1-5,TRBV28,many,CASRKGGRRGNQPQHF,TGTGCCAGCAGGAAGGGGGGCCGAAGGGGCAATCAGCCCCAGCATTTT
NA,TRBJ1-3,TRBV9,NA,CASSMQGSGNTIYF,TGTGCCAGCAGCATGCAGGGCTCTGGAAACACCATATATTTT
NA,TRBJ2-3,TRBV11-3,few,CASSFQGTDTQYF,TGTGCCAGCAGCTTCCAGGGCACAGATACGCAGTATTTT
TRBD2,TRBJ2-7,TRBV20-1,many,CSARDPVLAGEEQYF,TGCAGTGCTAGAGATCCAGTACTAGCGGGAGAAGAGCAGTACTTC
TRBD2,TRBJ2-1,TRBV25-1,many,CASSASGSGVSNEQFF,TGTGCCAGCAGTGCCAGCGGGAGTGGAGTGAGCAATGAGCAGTTCTTC
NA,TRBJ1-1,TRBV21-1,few,CASSKEVEGIANTEAFF,TGTGCCAGCAGCAAAGAGGTAGAGGGAATCGCTAACACTGAAGCTTTCTTT
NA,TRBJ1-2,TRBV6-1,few,CASSEARGQGQYGYTF,TGTGCCAGCAGTGAAGCGCGGGGTCAGGGGCAATATGGCTACACCTTC
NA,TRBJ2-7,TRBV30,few,CAWSARSPYEQYF,TGTGCCTGGAGCGCTAGGTCGCCCTACGAGCAGTACTTC
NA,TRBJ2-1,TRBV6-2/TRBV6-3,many,CASSSDLNEQFF,TGTGCCAGCAGTTCTGACCTCAATGAGCAGTTCTTC
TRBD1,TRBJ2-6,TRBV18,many,CASSPRETGAGANVLTF,TGTGCCAGCTCACCAAGGGAGACAGGGGCCGGGGCCAACGTCCTGACTTTC
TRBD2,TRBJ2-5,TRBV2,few,CASSKLAVQETQYF,TGTGCCAGCAGTAAACTAGCGGTCCAAGAGACCCAGTACTTC
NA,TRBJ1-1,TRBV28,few,CASGGFNTEAFF,TGTGCCAGCGGAGGGTTTAACACTGAAGCTTTCTTT